The 25 T cell receptor beta chains listed next were all sequenced from one sample in a study of post-analysis software for immune sequencing data (dated by TCRdb to the mid-2010s). Libraries came from PCR. Sequencer: Illumina HiSeq 2500. Unique molecular identifiers were incorporated into TCR beta cDNA libraries to reduce PCR and sequencing biases. The public reads were reanalyzed by TCRdb: fastp trimming at Q25, MiXCR alignment, in-frame beta chains only. Rows with a matching CDR3 protein are joined into one entry that keeps the most common DNA and genes. In this sample the table shows about 500,000 distinct CDR3 sequences, approximately 46% of which occur a single time. The ten most abundant clones make up 12% of the sample. Study-level results and caveats: Patients showed significantly higher frequencies than controls for about five TRBV segments, among them TRBV5-6, TRBV5-1 and TRBV20-1.

The antigens for these receptors are not known. The sequencing sample was made of blood. These receptors were taken from a girl aged 10 to 17 with multiple sclerosis.

The chain is built from TRBV29-1 and TRBJ1-1; the D is unclear. The CDR3 sequence is 11 residues long. V lost 5 bases and J 5 bases, leaving 9 bases between the germline ends. CDR1 and CDR2 from the germline V gene are SQVTM and ANQGSEA. The chain's CDR3 is CSVMTVTEAFF. As DNA, the CDR3 is TGCAGCGTTATGACGGTGACTGAAGCTTTCTTT.

The CDR3 region is CASSPERGGGNEQFF. The DNA of the CDR3 is TGTGCCAGCAGCCCGGAGAGGGGAGGCGGCAATGAGCAGTTCTTC. The rearrangement uses TRBV7-3 and TRBJ2-1, with TRBD2 as a possible D gene (6 bases). CDR1 is SGHTA, CDR2 FQGTGA, per germline. The CDR3 loop spans 15 amino acids. V was clipped by 5 bases and J by 6 bases, with 17 bases between them.

About this clonotype: Its ends do not fully match the called genes, so a read error is possible. V and J are TRBV4-1 and TRBJ1-2; D is perhaps TRBD1 (5 bases). Germline V CDR1 and CDR2: MGHRA, YSYEKL. The CDR3 has 13 amino acids. The CDR3 is CAGSQPGSYGYTF. In nucleotides, the CDR3 is TGCGCCGGCAGCCAACCAGGGTCCTATGGCTACACCTTC.

The chain has TRBV28 and TRBJ2-7; TRBD1 matches 8 bases. The junction had 11 bases not matched to a gene; V was cut back by 6 bases and J by 1 base. The CDR3 length is 16 residues. Germline CDR1 MDHEN, CDR2 SYDVKM. The DNA of the CDR3 is TGTGCCAGCAGACCCCATCCGGGACAGGTTTCCTACGAGCAGTACTTC. Translated, it gives CASRPHPGQVSYEQYF.

This sequence joins TRBV4-1 and TRBJ2-1, with 8 bases aligning to TRBD2. Losses at the gene ends were 2 bases for V and 6 bases for J; bases not matched to a gene: 15. Germline CDR1 and CDR2: MGHRA and YSYEKL. The CDR3 covers 18 residues. The CDR3 DNA follows: TGCGCCAGCAGCCAACCAGCTTTCGAAAGCGGGAGTGCCAATGAGCAGTTCTTC. Amino acids: CASSQPAFESGSANEQFF.

In this sample, this clonotype turned up a few times. This CDR3 reads CASSFISTDTQYF. CDR3 DNA sequence: TGTGCCAGCAGCTTTATAAGCACAGATACGCAGTATTTT. The chain joins TRBV7-3 to TRBJ2-3; D uncertain. This CDR3 is built from 13 residues. Germline values: CDR1 SGHTA, CDR2 FQGTGA. V was clipped by 3 bases and J by 0 bases, with 4 bases between them.

For the CDR3, the DNA is TGTGCCATCAGGAGGGGGGGGAACACTGAAGCTTTCTTT. It translates to CAIRRGGNTEAFF. J is TRBJ1-1 and V is TRBV10-3, with TRBD1 as a possible D gene (6 bases). Trimming left V 6 bases short and J 1 base short, with 9 bases between. Per the germline V gene, CDR1 is ENHRY and CDR2 is SYGVKD. This CDR3 has 13 residues.

This clonotype was counted only a few times. One end of the junction is discordant with germline, which a read error may explain. The V gene is TRBV7-3, the J gene TRBJ2-4; D unresolved. Germline V gene sequence: CDR1 SGHTA, CDR2 FQGTGA. This CDR3 is 13 amino acids long. CDR3 amino acids: CASSSSAKNVQYF. Here the CDR3 DNA reads TGTGCCAGCAGCTCTTCCGCCAAAAACGTTCAGTACTTC.

The rearrangement links TRBV9 to TRBJ2-5; TRBD1 matches at 8 bases. Germline V gene data show CDR1 as SGDLS and CDR2 as YYNGEE. J was trimmed by 2 bases and V by 4 bases; bases with no gene match: 7. This CDR3 has 15 amino acids. CDR3 nucleotide sequence: TGTGCCAGCAGCACCCGGGACAGGAGGCAAGAGACCCAGTACTTC. It encodes CASSTRDRRQETQYF. The entire variable domain, with the rest obtained from reference TRBV9 and TRBJ2-5, is as follows: DSGVTQTPKHLITATGQRVTLRCSPRSGDLSVYWYQQSLDQGLQFLIQYYNGEERAKGNILERFSAQQFPDLHSELNLSSLELGDSALYFCASSTRDRRQETQYFGPGTRLLVL.

In DNA, the CDR3 is TGCAGTGCCGGCGACAGGCTTATACCCGGAGCGGACAATGAGCAGTTCTTC. Amino acid sequence: CSAGDRLIPGADNEQFF. The genes are TRBV20-1 and TRBJ2-1, with a weak D call TRBD1 (6 bases). V was shortened by 6 bases and J by 5 bases, with 26 bases between the two germline ends. The CDR3 consists of 17 residues. The germline gives CDR1 DFQATT, CDR2 SNEGSKA (reference sequence).

The gene calls are TRBV11-3 and TRBJ2-1; D uncertain. Germline assignment: CDR1 SGHNT and CDR2 YENEEA. The V gene lost 6 bases and the J gene lost 9 bases, with 15 bases spanning the gap. This CDR3 comprises 13 residues. This CDR3 is CASSQTPTGEQFF. The CDR3 DNA reads as TGTGCCAGCAGTCAGACTCCTACGGGTGAGCAGTTCTTC. Combining the CDR3 with reference TRBV11-3 and TRBJ2-1 gives the whole variable domain EAGVVQSPRYKIIEKKQPVAFWCNPISGHNTLYWYLQNLGQGPELLIRYENEEAVDDSQLPKDRFSAERLKGVDSTLKIQPAELGDSAVYLCASSQTPTGEQFFGPGTRLTVL.

The chain has TRBV15 and TRBJ2-7, with 7 positions matching TRBD2. In germline, CDR1 is LNHNV, CDR2 YYDKDF (reference sequence). The CDR3 contains 15 residues. Trimming removed 1 base from V and 3 bases from J; junction bases left unmatched: 6. CDR3 DNA: TGTGCCACCAGCAGAGGCGGGCGGGAGTACTACGAGCAGTACTTC. This translates into CATSRGGREYYEQYF.

This clonotype was recorded a few times. The chain carries TRBV15 and TRBJ2-5; possibly TRBD1 for D (5 bases). The CDR3 runs to 15 residues. Germline V gives CDR1 LNHNV, CDR2 YYDKDF (reference sequence). The V end lost 3 bases, the J end lost 5 bases, and 16 bases lay between the germline ends. In nucleotides, the CDR3 is TGTGCCACCAGCAGGCGGCAGGGAACCTCGGAGACCCAGTACTTC. This encodes CATSRRQGTSETQYF.

The chain combines TRBV5-1 with TRBJ2-5, with 10 nucleotides matching TRBD1. The DNA end lines up better with TRBJ2-7; the J call may be wrong. The CDR3 consists of 13 residues. Germline V gene sequence: CDR1 SGHRS, CDR2 YFSETQ. CDR3 DNA sequence: TGCGCCGGCAACCCGGGACAGGGGTACGAGCAGTACTTC. Its protein product is CAGNPGQGYEQYF.

This clonotype is a singleton in its sample. The chain employs TRBV30 and TRBJ2-7, with 8 bases identical to TRBD2. The germline V gene has CDR1 GTSNPN and CDR2 SVGIG (reference sequence). The CDR3 has 15 residues. V trimming: 0 bases; J trimming: 2 bases; junction bases outside the gene matches: 6. CDR3 nucleotides: TGTGCCTGGAGTGTACAGTTAGCGGGACCCTACGAGCAGTACTTC. This encodes CAWSVQLAGPYEQYF.

The table lists this clonotype with a few counts. V and J are TRBV4-3 and TRBJ2-7; tentative D call: TRBD2 (5 bases). With 4 bases removed from V and 0 bases from J, the gap between germline ends came to 13 bases. Germline loops: CDR1 LGHNA, CDR2 YSLEER. This CDR3 spans 15 amino acids. The CDR3 reads CASSPGNRYSYEQYF. CDR3 in DNA: TGCGCCAGCAGCCCCGGGAACAGATACTCCTACGAGCAGTACTTC.

Of note for this clonotype: A read error may account for a junction end that differs from germline. This chain joins TRBV4-1 and TRBJ2-7; TRBD1 matches 8 bases. The CDR3 covers 14 residues. Looked up from germline, CDR1 is MGHRA and CDR2 is YSYEKL. CDR3 region: CASNQGQGEYEQYF. CDR3 sequence (DNA): TGCGCCAGCAACCAAGGACAGGGAGAGTACGAGCAGTACTTC.

The J gene is TRBJ2-5, the V gene TRBV12-3 or TRBV12-4; D is uncertain. CDR3 size: 15 residues. Trimming cost V 6 bases and J 2 bases, with 16 bases left between them. As DNA, the CDR3 is TGTGCCAGCAGCCTCGCCCAGCTAAAACAAGAGACCCAGTACTTC. Translated: CASSLAQLKQETQYF.

This clonotype was recorded a few times. This sequence joins TRBV7-9 and TRBJ2-6; D might be TRBD1 (5 bases). This CDR3 has 16 residues. Germline V gene data show CDR1 as SEHNR and CDR2 as FQNEAQ (reference sequence). Trimming stripped 4 bases from V and 4 bases from J, with 14 bases between. CDR3 nucleotide sequence: TGTGCCAGCAGCTCATTAAGGGGTGAAGGGGCCAACGTCCTGACTTTC. It encodes CASSSLRGEGANVLTF.

The gene calls are TRBV7-2 and TRBJ2-1, with D perhaps TRBD2 (7 bases). Germline V gene lookup returns CDR1 SGHTA and CDR2 FQGNSA. The V end was cut by 1 base, the J end by 2 bases, with 9 bases between. There are 15 residues in the CDR3. In nucleotides, the CDR3 is TGTGCCAGCAGCTTAGAAGGGGGGGCCTACAATGAGCAGTTCTTC. As protein: CASSLEGGAYNEQFF.

The chain uses TRBV5-1 and TRBJ2-7; a possible D gene is TRBD1 (6 bases). Germline assignment: CDR1 SGHRS and CDR2 YFSETQ. V dropped 6 bases and J dropped 4 bases, with 17 bases sitting between them. The CDR3 has 14 residues. CDR3: CASTSDSLIYEQYF. In DNA, the CDR3 is TGCGCCAGCACCTCGGACAGCTTGATTTACGAGCAGTACTTC.

This clonotype was seen more than once but under ten times. This sequence joins TRBV20-1 and TRBJ2-7; 9 bases match TRBD2. The CDR3 length is 14 residues. CDR1 is DFQATT, CDR2 SNEGSKA, per germline (reference sequence). V lost 1 base, J lost 2 bases, and 3 bases stayed unmatched. The DNA of the CDR3 is TGCAGTGCTAGAGTTAGCGGGAGCCCCTACGAGCAGTACTTC. As protein: CSARVSGSPYEQYF.

This clonotype was seen a handful of times. The J gene is TRBJ1-2, the V gene TRBV25-1; D remains unclear. Germline values: CDR1 MGHDK, CDR2 SYGVNS. V was pared by 10 bases and J by 3 bases, with 9 bases between. The CDR3 totals 11 residues. CDR3 sequence: CATHRDYGYTF. The CDR3 coding sequence is TGTGCCACCCACCGGGACTATGGCTACACCTTC.

This sequence joins TRBV28 and TRBJ2-1; tentative D call: TRBD2 (6 bases). Germline CDR1 and CDR2: MDHEN and SYDVKM. V gave up 6 bases and J gave up 8 bases, with 26 bases separating them. The CDR3 length is 17 residues. The CDR3 loop is CASRLDRWDFSRYEQFF. The DNA for the CDR3 is TGTGCCAGCAGGCTAGATAGGTGGGACTTTAGCAGATATGAGCAGTTCTTC.

On this clonotype itself: A read error may produce the germline difference seen at one junction end. The V call is TRBV5-1, the J call TRBJ2-1, with D possibly TRBD1 on 6 matching bases. The V gene's germline CDR1 is SGHRS and CDR2 YFSETQ. The CDR3 is 17 amino acids. In DNA, the CDR3 is TGCGCCAGCAGCCAGTCGGGACATCCACCCTCCTTCAATGAGCAGTTCTTC. Its protein product is CASSQSGHPPSFNEQFF.